The 22 T cell receptor beta chains given below trace back to one sample, sequenced in a study of T cell clones after liver transplantation. Produced via immunoSEQ multiplex PCR; TCRdb's table is partial and in-frame only. The repertoire holds 70,000 to 95,000 clones, less than 90% seen once, with 2.8% in the top ten. The starting material was CD4+ T cells from blood, obtained at the 22-month timepoint. The receptors were sampled from a human patient who received a liver transplant. Some T cells may have come from the graft donor.

The chain links TRBV5-1 to TRBJ2-1; tentative D call: TRBD2 (6 bases). CDR3 length: 16 amino acids. Trimming took 7 bases from V and 7 from J, leaving 24 bases between them. CDR1 is SGHRS and CDR2 is YFSETQ in the germline V gene. DNA for the CDR3: TGCGCCAGCGCCCCGAAATTCACGGGAGTGATAAATGAGCAGTTCTTC. Amino acid sequence: CASAPKFTGVINEQFF.

This rearrangement joins TRBV29-1 to TRBJ1-2; D is unclear. V lost 7 bases and J lost 8, with 14 bases in between. Germline V CDR1 and CDR2: SQVTM, ANQGSEA. The CDR3 runs 11 residues. The CDR3 DNA reads TGCAGCGCTTTTACGACGGAGGGCTACACCTTC. Amino acid sequence: CSAFTTEGYTF.

The V and J genes are TRBV7-2 and TRBJ2-4; D is perhaps TRBD2 (7 bases). The CDR3 spans 17 residues. Trimming cost V 3 bases and J 0 bases, with 15 bases left between them. Germline values: CDR1 SGHTA, CDR2 FQGNSA. The CDR3 loop reads CASSLGAGGLAKNIQYF. As DNA, the CDR3 is TGTGCCAGCAGCTTGGGGGCCGGGGGGCTAGCCAAAAACATTCAGTACTTC.

This chain joins TRBV19 and TRBJ1-5, with D tentatively TRBD1 (6 bases). Per the germline V gene, CDR1 is LNHDA and CDR2 is SQIVND (reference sequence). V was shortened by 8 bases and J by 0 bases, with 14 bases between the two germline ends. CDR3 length equals 15 residues. CDR3 in amino acids: CASAGQLYSNQPQHF. The CDR3 bases are TGTGCCAGTGCAGGACAGCTATATAGCAATCAGCCCCAGCATTTT.

This clone was counted a few times. V usage is TRBV5-1 and J usage is TRBJ2-1; D possibly corresponds to TRBD2 (5 bases). The V end lost 3 bases, the J end lost 3 bases, and 16 bases lay between the germline ends. CDR1 SGHRS and CDR2 YFSETQ come from the germline V gene. The CDR3 extends over 16 amino acids. For the CDR3, the DNA is TGCGCCAGCAGCTCCTACCCCTACAGCGGCTACAATGAGCAGTTCTTC. Its protein product is CASSSYPYSGYNEQFF.

The chain uses TRBV28 and TRBJ2-3, with D maybe TRBD2 (6 bases). Germline V gene data show CDR1 as MDHEN and CDR2 as SYDVKM. V was pared by 7 bases and J by 4 bases, with 12 bases between. The CDR3 has 13 residues. DNA of the CDR3: TGTGCCAGCATCTCATGGGGGGCAGATACGCAGTATTTT. Its protein is CASISWGADTQYF.

The V and J genes are TRBV5-4 and TRBJ2-3, with 8 bases matching TRBD2. The length of the CDR3 is 17 residues. The V gene end was trimmed by 0 bases and the J gene end by 4 bases; junction bases not matched to a gene: 10. The germline gives CDR1 SGHNT, CDR2 YYREEE (reference sequence). The CDR3 sequence is CASSLAGSGILADTQYF. The CDR3 DNA reads as TGTGCCAGCAGCTTGGCCGGTAGCGGGATCCTCGCAGATACGCAGTATTTT. The complete variable domain, with remaining parts taken from reference TRBV5-4 and TRBJ2-3, reads ETGVTQSPTHLIKTRGQQVTLRCSSQSGHNTVSWYQQALGQGPQFIFQYYREEENGRGNFPPRFSGLQFPNYSSELNVNALELDDSALYLCASSLAGSGILADTQYFGPGTRLTVL.

V is TRBV5-1 and J is TRBJ1-2, with D possibly TRBD1 on 6 matching bases. The CDR3 length is 14 residues. With 3 bases removed from V and 4 bases from J, the gap between germline ends came to 13 bases. In germline, CDR1 is SGHRS, CDR2 YFSETQ. The CDR3 DNA reads TGCGCCAGCAGCTCAGCCGACAGGACCTATGGCTACACCTTC. This codes for CASSSADRTYGYTF.

This chain uses TRBV19 with TRBJ1-1; perhaps TRBD1 as D (6 bases). Trimming stripped 6 bases from V and 10 bases from J, with 24 bases between. The CDR3 loop spans 15 amino acids. Germline values: CDR1 LNHDA, CDR2 SQIVND (reference sequence). CDR3 bases: TGTGCCAGTAGCGATACCGGGACACCCACCCGGGGAGCTTTCTTT. Amino acids: CASSDTGTPTRGAFF.

This clone was picked up a small number of times. The V call is TRBV4-3, the J call TRBJ2-1, with 13 bases identical to TRBD2. Trimming removed 2 bases from V and 2 bases from J; junction bases left unmatched: 3. The length of the CDR3 is 17 residues. Germline values: CDR1 LGHNA, CDR2 YSLEER. CDR3 sequence (DNA): TGCGCCAGCAGCCAATTGGGACTAGCGGGAACCTACAATGAGCAGTTCTTC. This codes for CASSQLGLAGTYNEQFF.

This clone was seen only a few times. This chain connects TRBV12-5 to TRBJ2-7; no clear D gene. Trimming cost V 0 bases and J 3 bases, with 6 bases left between them. The CDR3 sequence is 13 residues long. CDR1 and CDR2 (germline): LGHNT, FRNRAP. The chain's CDR3 is CASGLVAGYEQYF. The CDR3 bases are TGTGCTAGTGGTTTGGTAGCTGGCTACGAGCAGTACTTC.

This chain links TRBV29-1 with TRBJ2-2, with TRBD2 matching 11 bases. Germline CDR1 is SQVTM and CDR2 is ANQGSEA. This CDR3 spans 17 amino acids. The V and J ends lost 7 bases and 1 base, in that order; junction bases with no gene match: 11. For the CDR3, the DNA is TGCAGCGCCACTGGGACTAGCGGTATGGGGAACACCGGGGAGCTGTTTTTT. Protein sequence: CSATGTSGMGNTGELFF.

J is TRBJ1-6 and V is TRBV14; no clear D gene. This CDR3 region has 14 residues. V was trimmed by 2 bases and J by 5 bases, leaving 7 bases between them. Germline V CDR1 and CDR2: SGHDN, FVKESK. CDR3 loop: CASSQRGNNSPLHF. The CDR3, as DNA: TGTGCCAGCAGCCAACGGGGTAATAATTCACCCCTCCACTTT. Complete variable domain (other parts from reference TRBV14 and TRBJ1-6): EAGVTQFPSHSVIEKGQTVTLRCDPISGHDNLYWYRRVMGKEIKFLLHFVKESKQDESGMPNNRFLAERTGGTYSTLKVQPAELEDSGVYFCASSQRGNNSPLHFGNGTRLTVT.

The V call is TRBV7-2, the J call TRBJ2-3; 13 bases map to TRBD2. CDR3 length: 16 amino acids. Germline trimming cut 5 bases from V and 5 bases from J; bases unmatched to any gene: 7. In germline, CDR1 is SGHTA, CDR2 FQGNSA. The CDR3 DNA sequence: TGTGCCAGCAGCCCCGGGACTAGCGGGGCCCAAGATACGCAGTATTTT. Protein: CASSPGTSGAQDTQYF.

The V and J genes are TRBV5-1 and TRBJ1-4; no reliable D call. This CDR3 is 16 amino acids long. The germline gives CDR1 SGHRS, CDR2 YFSETQ. V was shortened by 1 base and J by 5 bases, with 15 bases between the two germline ends. CDR3 DNA: TGCGCCAGCAGCTTGAGCTTGGGCCCAGCGAATGAAAAACTGTTTTTT. This gives the protein CASSLSLGPANEKLFF. Filled out from reference TRBV5-1 and TRBJ1-4, the complete variable domain reads KAGVTQTPRYLIKTRGQQVTLSCSPISGHRSVSWYQQTPGQGLQFLFEYFSETQRNKGNFPGRFSGRQFSNSRSEMNVSTLELGDSALYLCASSLSLGPANEKLFFGSGTQLSVL.

This chain joins TRBV19 and TRBJ2-1; 9 nucleotides agree with TRBD2. Trimming cost V 1 base and J 6 bases; bases outside gene matches: 4. Germline values: CDR1 LNHDA, CDR2 SQIVND (reference sequence). CDR3 length equals 15 residues. The CDR3 here is CASSIGTSVGNEQFF. CDR3 DNA sequence: TGTGCCAGTAGTATAGGGACTAGCGTAGGCAATGAGCAGTTCTTC. Variable domain in full (rest from reference TRBV19 and TRBJ2-1): DGGITQSPKYLFRKEGQNVTLSCEQNLNHDAMYWYRQDPGQGLRLIYYSQIVNDFQKGDIAEGYSVSREKKESFPLTVTSAQKNPTAFYLCASSIGTSVGNEQFFGPGTRLTVL.

This chain connects TRBV28 to TRBJ1-1; no clear D gene. The CDR3 is 12 amino acids. Trimming stripped 1 base from V and 11 bases from J, with 11 bases between. Germline V gene data show CDR1 as MDHEN and CDR2 as SYDVKM. CDR3 nucleotide sequence: TGTGCCAGCAGTTTATATCTGGACGGGGCTTTCTTT. Protein: CASSLYLDGAFF.

The chain is built from TRBV28 and TRBJ2-2; 8 positions agree with TRBD1. J lost 4 bases, V lost 1 base, and 8 bases had no gene match. CDR1 and CDR2 (germline): MDHEN, SYDVKM. CDR3 size: 17 residues. The CDR3 protein is CASSLLSGQEPTGELFF. In DNA, the CDR3 is TGTGCCAGCAGTTTATTGTCGGGACAGGAGCCCACCGGGGAGCTGTTTTTT. Full variable domain (rest looked up from reference TRBV28 and TRBJ2-2): DVKVTQSSRYLVKRTGEKVFLECVQDMDHENMFWYRQDPGLGLRLIYFSYDVKMKEKGDIPEGYSVSREKKERFSLILESASTNQTSMYLCASSLLSGQEPTGELFFGEGSRLTVL.

V gene TRBV6-1 combines with J gene TRBJ2-5, with a possible D match to TRBD1 (6 bases). This CDR3 has 13 amino acids. The germline gives CDR1 MNHNS, CDR2 SASEGT. Trimming removed 4 bases from V and 2 bases from J, with 8 bases in between. For the CDR3, the DNA is TGTGCCAGCAGTGGCGACAGGCAAGAGACCCAGTACTTC. Protein product: CASSGDRQETQYF.

Only one count was recorded for this clone. The chain has TRBV4-3 and TRBJ2-3, with TRBD1 identical over 9 bases. This CDR3 is built from 15 residues. Germline V CDR1 and CDR2: LGHNA, YSLEER. The trim removed 1 base at V and 1 base at J, leaving 0 bases unmatched. CDR3 coding DNA: TGCGCCAGCAGCCAAGGGACAGGGGGCACAGATACGCAGTATTTT. This encodes CASSQGTGGTDTQYF.

On this clone: The sample carries other DNA sequences with the same CDR3. The chain couples TRBV7-2 to TRBJ1-3; the D is unclear. CDR3 length: 15 amino acids. CDR1 SGHTA and CDR2 FQGNSA come from the germline V gene. V gave up 2 bases and J gave up 4 bases, with 12 bases separating them. CDR3 sequence: CASSLRTGSGNTIYF. For the CDR3, the DNA is TGTGCCAGCAGCTTAAGAACGGGGTCCGGAAACACCATATATTTT.

This clone was seen more than once but under ten times. The chain is built from TRBV5-6 and TRBJ2-3; TRBD2 matches at 7 bases. Unmatched junction bases numbered 5, after V lost 0 bases and J lost 4 bases. The CDR3 length is 15 residues. Per germline, CDR1 SGHDT and CDR2 YYEEEE. CDR3 sequence (DNA): TGTGCCAGCAGCTTGGTGGGAGGGAACGCAGATACGCAGTATTTT. It encodes CASSLVGGNADTQYF.